This TCR beta chain was recorded in a study of post-analysis software for immune sequencing data. About the study: Both relapsing-remitting and secondary progressive multiple sclerosis featured among the disease courses, as did progressive-relapsing multiple sclerosis.

General study results and limits: Five or six TRBV segments, TRBV5-6, TRBV5-1 and TRBV20-1 among them, were found more frequent in patients than controls. Multiple sclerosis patients had significantly lower normalized Chao1 diversity than controls.

Points on this clonotype: Its antigen is not identified.

The TCR beta cDNA libraries contained unique molecular identifiers. TCRdb re-called the PCR reads through MiXCR, storing one row per CDR3 protein. This table holds 750,000 to 950,000 distinct CDR3 sequences, approximately 53% found once. The CDR3 has 15 residues. V shed 1 base and J shed 0 bases, with 9 bases lying between them. In germline, CDR1 is LGHNT, CDR2 FRNRAP. The sequenced material came from blood. V and J are TRBV12-5 and TRBJ2-5, with D perhaps TRBD1 or TRBD2 (5 bases each). The clonotype originates from a girl between 5 and 17 years old with multiple sclerosis. This CDR3 is CASGLAGPNQETQYF. CDR3 bases: TGTGCTAGTGGTTTGGCGGGACCGAACCAAGAGACCCAGTACTTC.